This T cell receptor (beta chain) was recorded in a study of monozygotic twins with inflammatory bowel disease. This CDR3 contains 18 residues. Germline CDR1 is LGHNA and CDR2 is YSLEER. Total RNA, at 3,500 to 4,000 ng, went into every TCR library. Per sample, reverse transcription was split into eight reactions. Reanalyzing the 5' RACE reads, TCRdb keeps one entry per CDR3 protein, without DNA. This sample contains some 100,000 distinct CDR3 sequences. A word on this clonotype: Its antigen remains unidentified.

Overall study findings and caveats: Comparison of concordant versus discordant twins revealed no difference in repertoire similarity, possibly due to limited power. With others, IBD patients shared fewer clonotypes than healthy twins did, especially with disease activity.

This TCR was recovered from a human donor with ulcerative colitis or Crohn's disease, or a healthy co-twin of an affected twin (not recorded which). V usage is TRBV4-3 and J usage is TRBJ2-6; there is no DNA to check the TCRdb D call of TRBD1. Sequencing input: blood. CDR3 region: CASSEGGGHLSGANVLTF.